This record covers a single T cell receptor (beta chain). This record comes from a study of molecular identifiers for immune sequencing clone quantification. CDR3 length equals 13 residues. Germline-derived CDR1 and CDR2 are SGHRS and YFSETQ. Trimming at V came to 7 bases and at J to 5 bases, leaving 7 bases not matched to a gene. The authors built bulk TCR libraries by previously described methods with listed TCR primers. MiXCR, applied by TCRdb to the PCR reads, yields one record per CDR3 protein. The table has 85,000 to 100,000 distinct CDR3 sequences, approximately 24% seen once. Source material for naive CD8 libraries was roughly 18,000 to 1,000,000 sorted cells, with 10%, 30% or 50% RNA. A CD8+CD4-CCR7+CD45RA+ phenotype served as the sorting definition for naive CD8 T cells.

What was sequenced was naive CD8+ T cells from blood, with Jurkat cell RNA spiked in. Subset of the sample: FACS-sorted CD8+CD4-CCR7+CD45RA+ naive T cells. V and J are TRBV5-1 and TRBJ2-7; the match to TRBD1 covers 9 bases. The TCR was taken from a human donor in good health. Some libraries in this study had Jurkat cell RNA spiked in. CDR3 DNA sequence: TGCGCCAGCGCACAGGGGGCGTCAAACGAGCAGTACTTC. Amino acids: CASAQGASNEQYF. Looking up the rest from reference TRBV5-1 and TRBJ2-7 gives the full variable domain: KAGVTQTPRYLIKTRGQQVTLSCSPISGHRSVSWYQQTPGQGLQFLFEYFSETQRNKGNFPGRFSGRQFSNSRSEMNVSTLELGDSALYLCASAQGASNEQYFGPGTRLTVT.